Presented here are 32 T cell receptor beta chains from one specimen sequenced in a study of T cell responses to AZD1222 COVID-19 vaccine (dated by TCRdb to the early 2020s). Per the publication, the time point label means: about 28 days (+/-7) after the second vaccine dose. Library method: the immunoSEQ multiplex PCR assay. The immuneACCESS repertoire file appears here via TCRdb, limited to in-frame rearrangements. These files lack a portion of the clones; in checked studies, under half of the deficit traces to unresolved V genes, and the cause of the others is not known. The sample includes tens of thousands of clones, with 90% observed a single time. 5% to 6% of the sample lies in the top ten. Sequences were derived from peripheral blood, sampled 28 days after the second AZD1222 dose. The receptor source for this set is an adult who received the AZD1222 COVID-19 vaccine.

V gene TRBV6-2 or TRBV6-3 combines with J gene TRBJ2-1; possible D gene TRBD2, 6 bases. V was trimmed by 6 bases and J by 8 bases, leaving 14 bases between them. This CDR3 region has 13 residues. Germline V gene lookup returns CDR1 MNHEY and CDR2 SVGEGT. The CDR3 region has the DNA TGTGCCAGCAGCCATAGAACTAGCTATGAGCAGTTCTTC. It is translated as CASSHRTSYEQFF.

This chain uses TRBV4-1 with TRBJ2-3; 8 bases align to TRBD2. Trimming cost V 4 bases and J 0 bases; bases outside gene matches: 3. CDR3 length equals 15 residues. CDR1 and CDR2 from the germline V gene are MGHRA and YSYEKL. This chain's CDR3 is CASSPGGASTDTQYF. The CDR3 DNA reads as TGCGCCAGCAGCCCCGGGGGGGCAAGCACAGATACGCAGTATTTT.

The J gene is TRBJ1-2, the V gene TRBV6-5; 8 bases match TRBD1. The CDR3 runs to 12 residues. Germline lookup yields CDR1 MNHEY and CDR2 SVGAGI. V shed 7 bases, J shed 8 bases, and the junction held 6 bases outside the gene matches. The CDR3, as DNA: TGTGCCAGCACCCCGGACAGGGAAGGCTACACCTTC. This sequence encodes CASTPDREGYTF.

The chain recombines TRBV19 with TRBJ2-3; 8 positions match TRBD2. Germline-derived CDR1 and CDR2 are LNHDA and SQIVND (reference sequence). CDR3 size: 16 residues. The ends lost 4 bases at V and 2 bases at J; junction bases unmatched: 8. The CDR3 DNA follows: TGTGCCAGTAGTAAGGGCGCGGGGGGTCTCACAGATACGCAGTATTTT. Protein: CASSKGAGGLTDTQYF.

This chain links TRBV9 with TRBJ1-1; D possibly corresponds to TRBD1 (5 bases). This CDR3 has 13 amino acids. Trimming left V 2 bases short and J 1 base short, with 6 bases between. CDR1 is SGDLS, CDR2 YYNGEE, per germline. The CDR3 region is CASSVTANTEAFF. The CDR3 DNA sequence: TGTGCCAGCAGCGTGACAGCGAACACTGAAGCTTTCTTT.

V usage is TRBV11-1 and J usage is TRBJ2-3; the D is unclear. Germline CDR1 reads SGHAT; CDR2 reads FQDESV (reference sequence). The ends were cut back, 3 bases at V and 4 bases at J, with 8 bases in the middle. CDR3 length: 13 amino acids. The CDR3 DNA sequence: TGTGCCAGCAGCTTTCCAGGAGCAGATACGCAGTATTTT. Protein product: CASSFPGADTQYF.

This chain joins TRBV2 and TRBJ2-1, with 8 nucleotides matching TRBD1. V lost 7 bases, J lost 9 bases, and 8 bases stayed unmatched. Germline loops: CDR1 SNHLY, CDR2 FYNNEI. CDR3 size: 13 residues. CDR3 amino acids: CASNVDRGGEQFF. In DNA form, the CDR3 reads TGTGCCAGCAACGTCGACAGGGGCGGTGAGCAGTTCTTC.

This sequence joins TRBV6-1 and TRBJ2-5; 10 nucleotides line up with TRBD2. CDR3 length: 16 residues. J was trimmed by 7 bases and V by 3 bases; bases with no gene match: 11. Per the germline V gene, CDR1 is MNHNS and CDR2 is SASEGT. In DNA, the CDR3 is TGTGCCAGCAGTGATGTAGCGGGGGGCCCGAGGGGGACCCAGTACTTC. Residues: CASSDVAGGPRGTQYF.

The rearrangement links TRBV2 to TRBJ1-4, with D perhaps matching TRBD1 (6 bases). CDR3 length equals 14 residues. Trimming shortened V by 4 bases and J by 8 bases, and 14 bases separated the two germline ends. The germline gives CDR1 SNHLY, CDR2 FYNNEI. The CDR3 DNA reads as TGTGCCAGCAGTGGGCGGGGGGCTGACGAAAAACTGTTTTTT. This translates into CASSGRGADEKLFF.

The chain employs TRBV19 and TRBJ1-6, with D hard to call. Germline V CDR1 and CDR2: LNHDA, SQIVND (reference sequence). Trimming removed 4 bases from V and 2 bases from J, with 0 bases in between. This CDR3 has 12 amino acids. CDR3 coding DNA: TGTGCCAGTAGTACCTATAATTCACCCCTCCACTTT. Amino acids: CASSTYNSPLHF.

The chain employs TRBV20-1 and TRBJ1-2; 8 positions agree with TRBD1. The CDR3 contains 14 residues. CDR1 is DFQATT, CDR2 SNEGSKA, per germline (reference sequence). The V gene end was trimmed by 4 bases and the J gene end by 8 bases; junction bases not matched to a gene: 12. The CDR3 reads CSAIDRGRWGGYTF. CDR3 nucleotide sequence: TGCAGTGCTATTGACAGGGGCCGCTGGGGAGGCTACACCTTC.

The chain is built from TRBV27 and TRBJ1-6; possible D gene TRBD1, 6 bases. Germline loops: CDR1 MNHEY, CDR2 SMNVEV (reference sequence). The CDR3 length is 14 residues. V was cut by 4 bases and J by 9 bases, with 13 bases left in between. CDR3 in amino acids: CASSSGRGGSPLHF. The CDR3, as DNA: TGTGCCAGCAGTTCTGGCAGGGGTGGTTCACCCCTCCACTTT.

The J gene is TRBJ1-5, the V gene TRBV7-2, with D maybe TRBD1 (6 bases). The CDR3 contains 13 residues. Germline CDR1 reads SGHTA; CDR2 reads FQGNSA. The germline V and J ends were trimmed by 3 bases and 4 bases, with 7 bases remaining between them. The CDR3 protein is CASSFQGNQPQHF. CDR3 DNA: TGTGCCAGCAGCTTCCAGGGGAATCAGCCCCAGCATTTT.

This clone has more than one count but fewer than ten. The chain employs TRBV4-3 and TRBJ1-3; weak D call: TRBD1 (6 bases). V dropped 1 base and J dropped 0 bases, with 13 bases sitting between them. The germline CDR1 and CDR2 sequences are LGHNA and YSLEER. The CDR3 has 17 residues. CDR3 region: CASSQVGGQSSGNTIYF. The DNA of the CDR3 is TGCGCCAGCAGCCAAGTTGGAGGACAGTCCTCTGGAAACACCATATATTTT.

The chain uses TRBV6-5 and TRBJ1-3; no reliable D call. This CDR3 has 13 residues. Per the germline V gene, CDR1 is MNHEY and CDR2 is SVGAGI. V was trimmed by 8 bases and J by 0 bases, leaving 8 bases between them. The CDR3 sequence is CASRVSSGNTIYF. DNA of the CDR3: TGTGCCAGCCGAGTGAGCTCTGGAAACACCATATATTTT.

Written as DNA, the CDR3 is TGCGCCAGCAGCTTGTCGGGGGGCTCTGGGGCCAACGTCCTGACTTTC. This translates into CASSLSGGSGANVLTF. The rearrangement uses TRBV5-1 and TRBJ2-6; TRBD2 agrees at 7 bases. This CDR3 has 16 residues. Per germline, CDR1 SGHRS and CDR2 YFSETQ. Trimming cost V 1 base and J 0 bases; bases outside gene matches: 1.

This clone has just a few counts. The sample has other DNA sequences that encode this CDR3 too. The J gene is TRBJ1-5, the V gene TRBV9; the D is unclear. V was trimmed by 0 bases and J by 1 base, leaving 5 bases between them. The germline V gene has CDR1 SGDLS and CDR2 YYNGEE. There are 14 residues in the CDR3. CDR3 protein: CASSVGYSNQPQHF. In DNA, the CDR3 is TGTGCCAGCAGCGTAGGATACAGCAATCAGCCCCAGCATTTT.

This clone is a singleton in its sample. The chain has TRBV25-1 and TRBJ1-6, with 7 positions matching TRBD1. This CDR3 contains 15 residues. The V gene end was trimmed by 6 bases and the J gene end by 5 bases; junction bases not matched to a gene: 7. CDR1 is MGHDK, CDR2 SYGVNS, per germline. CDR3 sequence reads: CASSGEDRNNSPLHF. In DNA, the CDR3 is TGTGCCAGCAGCGGGGAGGACAGGAATAATTCACCCCTCCACTTT. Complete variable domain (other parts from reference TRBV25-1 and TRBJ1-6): EADIYQTPRYLVIGTGKKITLECSQTMGHDKMYWYQQDPGMELHLIHYSYGVNSTEKGDLSSESTVSRIRTEHFPLTLESARPSHTSQYLCASSGEDRNNSPLHFGNGTRLTVT.

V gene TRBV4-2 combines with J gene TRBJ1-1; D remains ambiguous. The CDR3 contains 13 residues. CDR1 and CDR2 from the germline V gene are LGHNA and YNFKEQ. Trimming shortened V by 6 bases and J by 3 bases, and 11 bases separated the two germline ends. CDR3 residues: CASRKAGYTEAFF. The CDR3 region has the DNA TGTGCCAGCAGGAAGGCGGGGTACACTGAAGCTTTCTTT.

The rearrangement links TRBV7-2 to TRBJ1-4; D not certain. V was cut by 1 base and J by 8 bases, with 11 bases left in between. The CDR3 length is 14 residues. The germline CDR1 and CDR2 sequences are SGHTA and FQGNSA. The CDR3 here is CASSLVGSGEKLFF. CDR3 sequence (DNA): TGTGCCAGCAGCTTAGTGGGTTCGGGCGAAAAACTGTTTTTT.

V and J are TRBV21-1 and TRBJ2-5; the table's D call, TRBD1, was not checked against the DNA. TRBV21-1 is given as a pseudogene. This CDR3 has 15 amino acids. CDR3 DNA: TGTGCCAGCAGCAAAGTGGGTACAGGTTGGGAGACCCAGTACTTC. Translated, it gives CASSKVGTGWETQYF.

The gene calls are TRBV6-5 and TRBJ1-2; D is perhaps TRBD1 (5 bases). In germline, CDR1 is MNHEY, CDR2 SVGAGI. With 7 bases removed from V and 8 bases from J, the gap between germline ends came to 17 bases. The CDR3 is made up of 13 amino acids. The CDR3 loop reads CASIVGGEGGYTF. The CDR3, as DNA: TGTGCCAGCATAGTCGGGGGAGAAGGAGGCTACACCTTC.

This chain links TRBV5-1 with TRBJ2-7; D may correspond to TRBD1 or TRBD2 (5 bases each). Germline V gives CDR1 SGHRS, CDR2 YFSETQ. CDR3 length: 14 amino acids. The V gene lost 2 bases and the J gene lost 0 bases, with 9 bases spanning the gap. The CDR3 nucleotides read TGCGCCAGCAGCTTCACCGGGGCCTCCTACGAGCAGTACTTC. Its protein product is CASSFTGASYEQYF.

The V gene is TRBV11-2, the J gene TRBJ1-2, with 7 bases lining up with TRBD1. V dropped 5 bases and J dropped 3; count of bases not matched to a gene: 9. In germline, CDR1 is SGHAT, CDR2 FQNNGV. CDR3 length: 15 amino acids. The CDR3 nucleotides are TGTGCCAGCAGCACCCGACAGGGTAGATACTATGGCTACACCTTC. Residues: CASSTRQGRYYGYTF.

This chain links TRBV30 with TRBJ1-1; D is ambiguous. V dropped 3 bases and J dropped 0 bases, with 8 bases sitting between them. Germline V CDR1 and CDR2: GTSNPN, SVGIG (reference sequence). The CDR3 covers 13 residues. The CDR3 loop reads CAWSRTVNTEAFF. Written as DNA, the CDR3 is TGTGCCTGGAGCCGGACGGTGAACACTGAAGCTTTCTTT.

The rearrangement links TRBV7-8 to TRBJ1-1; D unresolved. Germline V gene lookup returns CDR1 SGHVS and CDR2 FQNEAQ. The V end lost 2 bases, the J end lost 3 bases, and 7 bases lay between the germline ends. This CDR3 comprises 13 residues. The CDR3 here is CASSLRRDTEAFF. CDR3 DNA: TGTGCCAGCAGCTTAAGGCGGGACACTGAAGCTTTCTTT.

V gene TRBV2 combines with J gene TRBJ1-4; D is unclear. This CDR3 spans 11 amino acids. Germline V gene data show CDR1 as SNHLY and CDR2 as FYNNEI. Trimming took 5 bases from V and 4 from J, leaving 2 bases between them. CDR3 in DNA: TGTGCCAGCAGTAATAATGAAAAACTGTTTTTT. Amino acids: CASSNNEKLFF.

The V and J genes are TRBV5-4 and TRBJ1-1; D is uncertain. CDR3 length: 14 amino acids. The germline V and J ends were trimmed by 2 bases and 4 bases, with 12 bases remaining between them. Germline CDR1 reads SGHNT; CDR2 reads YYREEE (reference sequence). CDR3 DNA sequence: TGTGCCAGCAGCTTTGGGCAGGCGGGCACTGAAGCTTTCTTT. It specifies CASSFGQAGTEAFF.

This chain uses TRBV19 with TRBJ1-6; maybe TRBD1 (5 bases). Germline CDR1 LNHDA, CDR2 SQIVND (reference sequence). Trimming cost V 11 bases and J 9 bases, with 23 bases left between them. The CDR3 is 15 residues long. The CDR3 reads CASIGGAGWASPLHF. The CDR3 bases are TGTGCCTCCATCGGTGGGGCAGGGTGGGCTTCACCCCTCCACTTT.

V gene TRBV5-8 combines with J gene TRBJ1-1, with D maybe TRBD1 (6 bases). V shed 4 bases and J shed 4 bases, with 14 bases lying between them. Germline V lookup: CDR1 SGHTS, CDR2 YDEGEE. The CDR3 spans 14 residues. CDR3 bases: TGTGCCAGCAGCGCTCAGGGGACGGGCACTGAAGCTTTCTTT. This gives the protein CASSAQGTGTEAFF.

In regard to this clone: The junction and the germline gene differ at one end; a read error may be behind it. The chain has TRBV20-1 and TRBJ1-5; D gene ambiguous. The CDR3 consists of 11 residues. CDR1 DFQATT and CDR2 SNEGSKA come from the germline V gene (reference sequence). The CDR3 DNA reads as TGCAGTGCTAGTCTGACCCGGACGGAGGTTTTT. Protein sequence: CSASLTRTEVF.

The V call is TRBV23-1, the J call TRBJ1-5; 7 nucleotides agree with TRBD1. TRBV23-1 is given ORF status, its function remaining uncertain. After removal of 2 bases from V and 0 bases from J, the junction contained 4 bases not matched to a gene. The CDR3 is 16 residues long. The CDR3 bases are TGCGCCAGCAGTCAAGGTGACAGGGATAGCAATCAGCCCCAGCATTTT. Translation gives CASSQGDRDSNQPQHF.